One and the same sample provided the 18 T cell receptor beta chains below, sequenced in a study of read filtering for tumor transcriptome and immune sequencing. The library was built from 400 ng RNA with molecular barcoded adaptors for alpha/delta and beta/gamma chains. A single record per CDR3 protein comes from TCRdb applying MiXCR to the reads. The sample has about 50,000 distinct CDR3 sequences; 15% to 20% are singletons. The sequenced sample was a population of CD138-negative cells sorted from bone marrow. The receptors shown here come from a donor aged 40 or over with multiple myeloma.

This clonotype came up a few times. The genes are TRBV19 and TRBJ1-5, with TRBD1 as a possible D gene (5 bases). The germline gives CDR1 LNHDA, CDR2 SQIVND (reference sequence). Between the trimmed V and J ends, which lost 4 bases and 6 bases, there was a span of 10 bases. The CDR3 runs 13 residues. The CDR3 loop is CASSTGTGQPQHF. In DNA form, the CDR3 reads TGTGCCAGTAGTACCGGGACGGGTCAGCCCCAGCATTTT.

This clonotype was detected ten times or more. This chain links TRBV7-2 with TRBJ2-1, with D possibly TRBD1 on 6 matching bases. This CDR3 comprises 14 residues. Germline V lookup: CDR1 SGHTA, CDR2 FQGNSA. Trimming cost V 6 bases and J 6 bases, with 15 bases left between them. The CDR3 bases are TGTGCCAGCAGTCCCCCTACAGGGTTCAATGAGCAGTTCTTC. Translated, it gives CASSPPTGFNEQFF.

The chain employs TRBV28 and TRBJ2-3; 7 bases map to TRBD1. The V segment lost 6 bases and the J segment 3 bases; nucleotides outside the gene matches: 18. Germline-derived CDR1 and CDR2 are MDHEN and SYDVKM. This CDR3 has 18 residues. The CDR3 nucleotides are TGTGCCAGCAGGAACACGAACAGGGGCCAGTGGTGGACAGATACGCAGTATTTT. Protein: CASRNTNRGQWWTDTQYF. The entire variable domain, with the rest obtained from reference TRBV28 and TRBJ2-3, is as follows: DVKVTQSSRYLVKRTGEKVFLECVQDMDHENMFWYRQDPGLGLRLIYFSYDVKMKEKGDIPEGYSVSREKKERFSLILESASTNQTSMYLCASRNTNRGQWWTDTQYFGPGTRLTVL.

This clonotype was seen many times. The gene calls are TRBV20-1 and TRBJ2-1, with D unresolved. The CDR3 consists of 13 residues. The V end lost 0 bases, the J end lost 6 bases, and 9 bases lay between the germline ends. CDR1 is DFQATT and CDR2 is SNEGSKA in the germline V gene (reference sequence). CDR3 region: CSARDIVGNEQFF. The CDR3 DNA reads TGCAGTGCTAGAGATATTGTGGGCAATGAGCAGTTCTTC.

V usage is TRBV29-1 and J usage is TRBJ2-1; D gene uncertain. The CDR3 sequence is 13 residues long. V was shortened by 3 bases and J by 7 bases, with 13 bases between the two germline ends. The germline gives CDR1 SQVTM, CDR2 ANQGSEA. The chain's CDR3 is CSVDGPAGNEQFF. For the CDR3, the DNA is TGCAGCGTTGACGGGCCGGCTGGGAATGAGCAGTTCTTC.

The table lists this clonotype with many counts. The CDR3 DNA reads TGTGCCAGCGGCACGACGGGACCAGATACGCAGTATTTT. Translated, it gives CASGTTGPDTQYF. The V gene is TRBV28, the J gene TRBJ2-3, with D perhaps given as TRBD1 or TRBD2 (5 bases each). The germline V gene encodes CDR1 MDHEN and CDR2 SYDVKM. Trimming cost V 8 bases and J 4 bases, with 13 bases left between them. The CDR3 totals 13 residues.

The chain carries TRBV7-9 and TRBJ2-5; D remains unclear. The V and J ends lost 1 base and 5 bases respectively, with 11 bases between them. Germline loops: CDR1 SEHNR, CDR2 FQNEAQ (reference sequence). This CDR3 is built from 14 residues. CDR3 nucleotide sequence: TGTGCCAGCAGCTTAGACCTAACGGCGGAGACCCAGTACTTC. Translating it yields CASSLDLTAETQYF.

This clonotype appeared many times. This chain connects TRBV20-1 to TRBJ1-5; TRBD1 might be the D (5 bases). The CDR3 has 14 amino acids. Germline CDR1 and CDR2: DFQATT and SNEGSKA (reference sequence). V lost 2 bases, J lost 0 bases, and 8 bases lay in between. CDR3 in amino acids: CSARPGYSNQPQHF. The CDR3 region has the DNA TGCAGTGCTAGACCAGGGTATAGCAATCAGCCCCAGCATTTT.

V usage is TRBV5-6 and J usage is TRBJ2-1; 14 nucleotides agree with TRBD2. The CDR3 covers 16 residues. Germline CDR1 reads SGHDT; CDR2 reads YYEEEE. The trim removed 3 bases at V and 5 bases at J, leaving 4 bases unmatched. The CDR3 sequence is CASSWGLAGENNEQFF. CDR3 bases: TGTGCCAGCAGCTGGGGACTAGCGGGAGAGAACAATGAGCAGTTCTTC.

At least ten counts were recorded for this clonotype. The chain couples TRBV12-3 or TRBV12-4 to TRBJ1-1; weak D call: TRBD1 (5 bases). Trimming pared 3 bases from V and 1 base from J, leaving 9 bases between. The CDR3 is 14 amino acids. The CDR3 sequence: CASSFRGTNTEAFF. CDR3 coding DNA: TGTGCCAGCAGTTTTCGGGGCACGAACACTGAAGCTTTCTTT.

This clonotype was counted ten times or more. The J gene is TRBJ2-1, the V gene TRBV2; 12 nucleotides line up with TRBD1. This CDR3 is 16 amino acids long. Trimming removed 3 bases from V and 4 bases from J; junction bases left unmatched: 4. Germline assignment: CDR1 SNHLY and CDR2 FYNNEI. The CDR3 bases are TGTGCCAGCAGTGACGGGACAGGGGGCCTTTACAATGAGCAGTTCTTC. It encodes CASSDGTGGLYNEQFF.

A few counts support this clonotype. In DNA, the CDR3 is TGTGCCAGCACCCCCGGGGGCGGTGGAATCAAGAAGCAGTACTTC. Residues: CASTPGGGGIKKQYF. The chain employs TRBV7-2 and TRBJ2-5, with D tentatively TRBD1 or TRBD2 (6 bases each). From germline, CDR1 is SGHTA and CDR2 FQGNSA. The CDR3 extends over 15 amino acids. V lost 7 bases, J lost 11 bases, and 26 bases lay in between.

Remarks on this clonotype: Possible read error: a much larger clone is one base away. V gene TRBV2 combines with J gene TRBJ2-3; 12 bases match TRBD2. Germline lookup yields CDR1 SNHLY and CDR2 FYNNEI. The CDR3 extends over 21 amino acids. The V gene end was trimmed by 3 bases and the J gene end by 5 bases; junction bases not matched to a gene: 21. The CDR3 reads CASSDPFWTSGKASAEDTQYF. CDR3 DNA sequence: TGTGCCAGCAGTGACCCCTTCTGGACTAGCGGGAAGGCCTCGGCTGAAGATACGCAGTATTTT.

This clonotype was recorded at least ten times. The CDR3 spells CASSFLAGGAEQFF. CDR3 DNA: TGTGCCAGCAGCTTTCTAGCGGGAGGAGCTGAGCAGTTCTTC. The genes are TRBV11-2 and TRBJ2-1, with 11 nucleotides matching TRBD2. Germline V gene lookup returns CDR1 SGHAT and CDR2 FQNNGV. With 3 bases clipped from V and 9 bases from J, the junction kept 4 bases outside the gene matches. CDR3 length: 14 residues. Supplemented by reference TRBV11-2 and TRBJ2-1, the full variable domain reads EAGVAQSPRYKIIEKRQSVAFWCNPISGHATLYWYQQILGQGPKLLIQFQNNGVVDDSQLPKDRFSAERLKGVDSTLKIQPAKLEDSAVYLCASSFLAGGAEQFFGPGTRLTVL.

This clonotype was observed many times. V and J are TRBV7-9 and TRBJ2-1, with unresolved D. The length of the CDR3 is 13 residues. Germline assignment: CDR1 SEHNR and CDR2 FQNEAQ (reference sequence). The germline V and J ends were trimmed by 4 bases and 8 bases, with 12 bases remaining between them. This CDR3 reads CASSSGRIYEQFF. CDR3 nucleotide sequence: TGTGCCAGCAGCTCAGGAAGGATCTATGAGCAGTTCTTC.

Remarks on this clonotype: The junction departs from germline at one end; a sequencing error may be responsible. The gene calls are TRBV30 and TRBJ1-1, with D unresolved. The length of the CDR3 is 11 residues. Germline-derived CDR1 and CDR2 are GTSNPN and SVGIG (reference sequence). CDR3 nucleotides: TGTGCCTGGAGGAAGAACACTGAAGCTTCCTTT. This translates into CAWRKNTEASF.

The chain links TRBV7-2 to TRBJ2-7; weak D call: TRBD1 (6 bases). Looked up from germline, CDR1 is SGHTA and CDR2 is FQGNSA. Trimming removed 5 bases from V and 3 bases from J, with 11 bases in between. The CDR3 is made up of 13 amino acids. In nucleotides, the CDR3 is TGTGCCAGCAGCCGCCCACAGGGCTACGAGCAGTACTTC. Its translation: CASSRPQGYEQYF.

As regards this clonotype: At one end the junction does not follow the germline gene, possibly because of a read error. The J gene is TRBJ2-3, the V gene TRBV12-3 or TRBV12-4; D may be TRBD2 (5 bases). This CDR3 contains 12 residues. In nucleotides, the CDR3 is TGTACCAGCAGCCCGGAGGCAGATACGCAGTATTTT. It is translated as CTSSPEADTQYF.